Listed here is a single T cell receptor (beta chain). It lacks a known antigen. No qualities accompany the bases; no much larger clone lies one base away. This entry belongs to a study of blood T cell repertoires in COVID-19 (dated by TCRdb to 2018 to 2021). With regard to the full study: Samples covering the acute and convalescent phases of COVID-19 were provided by collaborators in the United States, Italy and Spain. A de-identified subject ID, COVID-19 status, age in years and sex were almost always included in the sample metadata. A freely available public database, intended as a resource for researchers studying the immune response to SARS-CoV-2, is where the repertoires were released. The samples were drawn from the first 160 participants of the ongoing ImmuneRACE study and from 950 to 1,500 subjects provided by 6 global collaborators. Deeply sampled blood TCRbeta repertoires from subjects exposed to, actively infected with, or recovered from COVID-19 were included in the dataset. The prospective study material was composed of cDNA or gDNA derived from T cells, B-cell-depleted T cells, or PBMCs. HLA class I and class II types, where available, came from metadata supplied by the sample provider rather than from assay-based typing.

Study-wide conclusions, independent of this receptor: The amount of clinical and demographic metadata varied by source and participant and was provided uncurated.

The immunoSEQ Assay, a bias-controlled multiplex PCR, was used to amplify TCRbeta CDR3 regions from genomic DNA. On the authors' methods: The number of nucleated cells in each sample was estimated from the amplification of reference gene primers within the assay. To quantify the absolute abundance of each unique TCRbeta CDR3 rearrangement, sequence reads were collapsed and filtered. For each sample, productive Simpson clonality was calculated by taking the square root of Simpson's diversity index across productive rearrangements. TCRdb obtained this table from immuneACCESS and retained in-frame rearrangements with V and J assigned. These tables miss some clones; where compared with another copy, unresolved V genes account for less than half of the shortfall, and the remainder is unexplained. V and J calls and clone size follow that table, whereas D and trimming were derived from the DNA. This sample comprises about 210,000 clones, about nine tenths of them detected only once. Over 9% of the sample belongs to the ten largest clones.

For CDR1 and CDR2, the germline V gene lists SGHAT and FQNNGV. Including the terminal cysteine and phenylalanine, the CDR3 comprises 12 residues. The retained sequence is limited to the CDR3, 36 bases, with the frame set at the first base. V is cut by 10 bases and J by 4 bases, and the space between the germline ends is 13 bases. Participants in the prospective study were enrolled through a virtual design, were aged about 18 to 100 years, and lived in approximately 25 United States geographic areas. Cohort assignment in the prospective study relied on participant-reported clinical history from a screening survey and a study questionnaire. Mobile phlebotomists in the prospective study collected whole blood, serum and a nasopharyngeal or oropharyngeal swab from every participant. Prospective study participants could optionally give additional blood draws and questionnaires over an approximately two-month period. Before DNA extraction, prospective study blood samples were shipped either frozen or at room temperature.

Sequencing was performed on PBMCs or T cells enriched from blood (not recorded which). Recombination connected TRBV11-2 to TRBJ1-2; no D gene can be assigned with confidence. This clonotype originated in a man between 18 and 29 years old with acute COVID-19. The DNA sequence is given as TGTGCCACCCGGAGGGCTCTCTATGGCTACACCTTC. This is translated as CATRRALYGYTF.